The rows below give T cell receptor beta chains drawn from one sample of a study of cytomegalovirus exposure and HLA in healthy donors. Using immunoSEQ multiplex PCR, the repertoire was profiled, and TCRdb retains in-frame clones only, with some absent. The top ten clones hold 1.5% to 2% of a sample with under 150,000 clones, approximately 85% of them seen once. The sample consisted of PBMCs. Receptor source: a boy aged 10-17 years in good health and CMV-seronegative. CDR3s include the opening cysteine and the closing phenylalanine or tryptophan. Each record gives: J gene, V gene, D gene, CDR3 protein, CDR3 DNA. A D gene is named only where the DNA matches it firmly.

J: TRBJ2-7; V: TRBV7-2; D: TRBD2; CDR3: CASSLAGGPYEQYF; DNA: TGTGCCAGCAGCCTAGCGGGAGGGCCCTACGAGCAGTACTTC
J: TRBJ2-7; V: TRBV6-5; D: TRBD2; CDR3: CVSTSGTYEQYF; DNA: TGTGTTTCTACTAGCGGGACCTACGAGCAGTACTTC
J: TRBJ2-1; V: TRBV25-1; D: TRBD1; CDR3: CASTSRQGVYNEQFF; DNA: TGTGCCAGCACTAGCCGACAGGGTGTCTACAATGAGCAGTTCTTC
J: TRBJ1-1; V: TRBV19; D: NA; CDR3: CASSIRGWATEAFF; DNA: TGTGCCAGTAGTATTCGGGGGTGGGCCACTGAAGCTTTCTTT
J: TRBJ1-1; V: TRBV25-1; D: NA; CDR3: CASSETRGGSTEAFF; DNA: TGTGCCAGCAGTGAAACGAGAGGTGGGAGCACTGAAGCTTTCTTT
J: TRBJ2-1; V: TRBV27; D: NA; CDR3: CASKGLGRGEQFF; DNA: TGTGCCAGCAAGGGCTTAGGCAGGGGTGAGCAGTTCTTC
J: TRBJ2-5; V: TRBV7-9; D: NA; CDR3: CASSLAGRAGQETQYF; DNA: TGTGCCAGCAGCTTAGCCGGTAGGGCGGGGCAAGAGACCCAGTACTTC
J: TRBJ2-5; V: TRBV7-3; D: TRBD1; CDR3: CASSWTGGETQYF; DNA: TGTGCCAGCAGCTGGACAGGGGGAGAGACCCAGTACTTC
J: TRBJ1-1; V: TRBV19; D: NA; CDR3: CASSISQRGGGSTEAFF; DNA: TGTGCCAGTAGTATCAGCCAACGGGGTGGAGGGAGCACTGAAGCTTTCTTT
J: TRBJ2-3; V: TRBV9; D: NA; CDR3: CASSGTGGDTQYF; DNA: TGTGCCAGCAGCGGGACCGGAGGAGATACGCAGTATTTT
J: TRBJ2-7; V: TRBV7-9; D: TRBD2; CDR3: CASSLGLAGGHEQYF; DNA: TGTGCCAGCAGCCTGGGACTAGCGGGAGGGCACGAGCAGTACTTC
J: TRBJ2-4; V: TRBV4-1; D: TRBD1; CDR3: CASSHGDRDKNIQYF; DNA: TGCGCCAGCAGCCATGGGGACAGGGACAAAAACATTCAGTACTTC
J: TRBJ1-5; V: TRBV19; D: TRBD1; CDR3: CATGDRGPWNQPQHF; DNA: TGTGCCACCGGGGACAGGGGGCCTTGGAATCAGCCCCAGCATTTT
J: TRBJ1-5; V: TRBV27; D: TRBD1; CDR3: CASSHRQGASLSNQPQHF; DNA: TGTGCCAGCAGTCATCGGCAGGGGGCATCCCTTAGCAATCAGCCCCAGCATTTT
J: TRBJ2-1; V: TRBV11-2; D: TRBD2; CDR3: CASSLVSGAYNEQFF; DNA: TGTGCCAGCAGCTTAGTCAGCGGGGCCTACAATGAGCAGTTCTTC
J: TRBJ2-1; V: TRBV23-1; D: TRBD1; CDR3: CASSQGTEFAFGEQFF; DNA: TGCGCCAGCAGTCAAGGGACAGAGTTCGCATTCGGTGAGCAGTTCTTC
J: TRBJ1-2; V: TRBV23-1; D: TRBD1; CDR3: CASPGQAFYGYTF; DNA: TGCGCCAGCCCCGGACAGGCCTTCTATGGCTACACCTTC
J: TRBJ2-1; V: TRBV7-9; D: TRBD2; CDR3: CASSLGLADNEQFF; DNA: TGTGCCAGCAGCTTGGGACTAGCAGACAATGAGCAGTTCTTC
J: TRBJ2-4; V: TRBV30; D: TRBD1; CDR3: CAWGQGQNIQYF; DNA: TGTGCCTGGGGACAGGGACAAAACATTCAGTACTTC
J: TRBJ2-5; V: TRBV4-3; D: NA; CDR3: CASSQDQSSGVETQYF; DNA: TGCGCCAGCAGCCAAGATCAGTCGTCGGGAGTAGAGACCCAGTACTTC